A selection of T cell receptor beta chains follows, all from one sample in a study of naive and memory T cell subsets. TCRdb re-derived calls from the UMI-ligation and nested PCR reads in MiXCR, one entry per CDR3 protein. This table holds more than 120,000 distinct CDR3 sequences, under 25% found once. What was sequenced was naive CD8+ T cells from blood. The receptors shown here come from a human donor in good health. CDR3s include the opening cysteine and the closing phenylalanine or tryptophan. D genes are given only for firm matches. Size is stated for part of the rows, as once, few or many counts, or as a class when the clone is expanded.

cdr3_aa: CASSTTTGGDSEAFF
cdr3_nt: TGTGCCAGCAGTACTACGACAGGGGGCGACTCTGAAGCTTTCTTT
j_call: TRBJ1-1
d_call: TRBD1
v_call: TRBV28
clone_size: NA

cdr3_aa: CASSSDRSTDTQYF
cdr3_nt: TGTGCCAGCAGCTCCGACAGAAGCACAGATACGCAGTATTTT
j_call: TRBJ2-3
d_call: NA
v_call: TRBV28
clone_size: NA

cdr3_aa: CASSRRLAGGPYNEQFF
cdr3_nt: TGCGCCAGCAGCCGGAGACTAGCGGGAGGGCCCTACAATGAGCAGTTCTTC
j_call: TRBJ2-1
d_call: TRBD2
v_call: TRBV5-1
clone_size: NA

cdr3_aa: CASSYRDYATDTQYF
cdr3_nt: TGTGCCAGCAGTTACCGGGACTATGCCACAGATACGCAGTATTTT
j_call: TRBJ2-3
d_call: TRBD2
v_call: TRBV6-6
clone_size: NA

cdr3_aa: CASSQNGLAKNIQYF
cdr3_nt: TGCGCCAGCAGTCAAAACGGATTAGCCAAAAACATTCAGTACTTC
j_call: TRBJ2-4
d_call: NA
v_call: TRBV23-1
clone_size: few

cdr3_aa: CASSLGLEDTQYF
cdr3_nt: TGTGCCAGCAGCTTAGGGCTTGAAGATACGCAGTATTTT
j_call: TRBJ2-3
d_call: NA
v_call: TRBV7-9
clone_size: few

cdr3_aa: CASSYSMRRELYNEQFF
cdr3_nt: TGTGCCAGCAGTTACTCGATGAGGCGGGAGCTTTACAATGAGCAGTTCTTC
j_call: TRBJ2-1
d_call: TRBD2
v_call: TRBV6-5
clone_size: NA

cdr3_aa: CASSTSGGVSYEQYF
cdr3_nt: TGTGCCAGTAGTACTTCAGGCGGGGTGTCCTACGAGCAGTACTTC
j_call: TRBJ2-7
d_call: NA
v_call: TRBV19
clone_size: NA

cdr3_aa: CASSPGQGAGTGELFF
cdr3_nt: TGTGCCAGCAGTCCTGGACAGGGGGCAGGTACCGGGGAGCTGTTTTTT
j_call: TRBJ2-2
d_call: TRBD1
v_call: TRBV12-3/TRBV12-4
clone_size: many

cdr3_aa: CASSRGQGSQYGYTF
cdr3_nt: TGTGCCAGCTCACGCGGACAGGGGTCCCAATATGGCTACACCTTC
j_call: TRBJ1-2
d_call: TRBD1
v_call: TRBV18
clone_size: few

cdr3_aa: CSASHGASEQFF
cdr3_nt: TGCAGTGCTAGTCATGGGGCCTCGGAGCAGTTCTTC
j_call: TRBJ2-1
d_call: NA
v_call: TRBV20-1
clone_size: NA

cdr3_aa: CASSAGTEEPETQYF
cdr3_nt: TGTGCCAGCAGCGCGGGGACCGAAGAACCAGAGACCCAGTACTTC
j_call: TRBJ2-5
d_call: NA
v_call: TRBV9
clone_size: few

cdr3_aa: CASSYSEQGTRYGYTF
cdr3_nt: TGTGCCAGCAGTTACTCCGAGCAGGGGACTCGCTATGGCTACACCTTC
j_call: TRBJ1-2
d_call: NA
v_call: TRBV6-5
clone_size: NA

cdr3_aa: CASPGLAGVNTGELFF
cdr3_nt: TGTGCCTCACCGGGACTAGCGGGAGTGAACACCGGGGAGCTGTTTTTT
j_call: TRBJ2-2
d_call: TRBD2
v_call: TRBV30
clone_size: few

cdr3_aa: CASSLIGSSYNEQFF
cdr3_nt: TGTGCCAGCAGCTTGATCGGTAGCTCCTACAATGAGCAGTTCTTC
j_call: TRBJ2-1
d_call: NA
v_call: TRBV5-4
clone_size: few

cdr3_aa: CASTLWGEGTDTQYF
cdr3_nt: TGTGCCAGCACCTTGTGGGGGGAAGGAACAGATACGCAGTATTTT
j_call: TRBJ2-3
d_call: NA
v_call: TRBV28
clone_size: NA

cdr3_aa: CASSSPDRVDEQFF
cdr3_nt: TGTGCCAGCAGCTCTCCGGACAGGGTTGATGAGCAGTTCTTC
j_call: TRBJ2-1
d_call: TRBD1
v_call: TRBV7-2
clone_size: few

cdr3_aa: CSVDVSGRSGDTQYF
cdr3_nt: TGCAGCGTTGACGTTAGCGGGAGAAGTGGGGATACGCAGTATTTT
j_call: TRBJ2-3
d_call: TRBD2
v_call: TRBV29-1
clone_size: few

cdr3_aa: CASSLLEAGDEQFF
cdr3_nt: TGTGCCAGCAGTTTATTAGAGGCGGGAGATGAGCAGTTCTTC
j_call: TRBJ2-1
d_call: TRBD2
v_call: TRBV28
clone_size: NA

cdr3_aa: CASTLIGVMETEAFF
cdr3_nt: TGTGCCAGCACCTTAATAGGGGTAATGGAGACTGAAGCTTTCTTT
j_call: TRBJ1-1
d_call: NA
v_call: TRBV7-9
clone_size: NA

cdr3_aa: CASSSILQGNIQYF
cdr3_nt: TGCGCCAGCAGCTCCATTCTGCAGGGGAACATTCAGTACTTC
j_call: TRBJ2-4
d_call: NA
v_call: TRBV5-1
clone_size: few

cdr3_aa: CSGGETGRTDTQYF
cdr3_nt: TGCAGCGGCGGTGAGACAGGGCGCACAGATACGCAGTATTTT
j_call: TRBJ2-3
d_call: TRBD1
v_call: TRBV29-1
clone_size: NA